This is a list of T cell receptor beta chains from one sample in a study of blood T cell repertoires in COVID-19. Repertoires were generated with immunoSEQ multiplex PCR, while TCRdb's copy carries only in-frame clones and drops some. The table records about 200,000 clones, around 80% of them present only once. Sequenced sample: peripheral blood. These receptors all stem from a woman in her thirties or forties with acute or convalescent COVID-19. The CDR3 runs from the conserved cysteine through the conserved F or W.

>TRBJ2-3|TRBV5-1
CASSLDGTSGTDTQYF
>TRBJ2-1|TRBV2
CATRGWDIDNEQFF
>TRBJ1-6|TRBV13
CASTLGQGETLHF
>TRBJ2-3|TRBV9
CASSARQGMPDTQYF
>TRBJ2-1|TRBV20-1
CSASPAGAASSYNEQFF
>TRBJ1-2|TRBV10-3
CAISESSEGYTF
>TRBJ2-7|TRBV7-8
CASSDGTAYEQYF
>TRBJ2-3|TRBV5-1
CASTPSRREGTDTQYF
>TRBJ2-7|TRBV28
CASSRDRGVHEQYF
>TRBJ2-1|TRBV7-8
CASSFRASYEQFF
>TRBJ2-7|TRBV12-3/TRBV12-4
CASSLDRRLQYF
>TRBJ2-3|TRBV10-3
CAIGTSGTDTQYF
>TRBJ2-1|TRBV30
CAWSYGNNEQFF
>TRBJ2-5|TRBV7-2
CASSSRGGGTQYF
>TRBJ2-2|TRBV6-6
CASKAGNTGELFF
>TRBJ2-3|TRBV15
CATSRTSSGASTDTQYF
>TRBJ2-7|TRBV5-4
CASSLEVQSYEQYF
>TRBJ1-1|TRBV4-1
CASSRGLQDTEAFF
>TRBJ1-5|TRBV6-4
CASSETAQGPQHF
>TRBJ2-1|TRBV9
CASSPFSGGAGEQFF
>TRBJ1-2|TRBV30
CAWTIGTTRYTF
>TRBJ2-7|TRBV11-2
CASSLRPGLVFYEQYF
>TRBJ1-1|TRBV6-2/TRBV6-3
CASSQSGTRKAFF
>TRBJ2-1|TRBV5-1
CASSLEGPSGGEQFF
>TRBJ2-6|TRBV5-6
CASSLSVSGANVLTF
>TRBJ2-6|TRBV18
CASSPTIMPQGSGANVLTF
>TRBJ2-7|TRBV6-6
CASSSQTGSSSYEQYF
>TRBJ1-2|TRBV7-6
CASSPGQEHGYTF
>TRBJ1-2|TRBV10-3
CAISEEGQGGYGYTF
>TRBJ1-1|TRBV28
CASSSPGGTEAFF
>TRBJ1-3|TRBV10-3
CAIIPAGPSSGNTIYF
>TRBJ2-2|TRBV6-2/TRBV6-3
CASSQWFGPANTGELFF
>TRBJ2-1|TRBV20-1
CSFSGGSEQFF
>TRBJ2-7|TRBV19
CASSTYNYEQYF
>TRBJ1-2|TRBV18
CASSLAGQGAVYGYTF